This TCR beta chain was retrieved from a study of T cell changes during pregnancy in multiple sclerosis. Libraries were prepared by immunoSEQ multiplex PCR; TCRdb keeps only in-frame clonotypes and omits some of them. The table has approximately 90,000 clones, roughly 93% seen once. This clone was detected only once. The V gene end was trimmed by 4 bases and the J gene end by 5 bases; junction bases not matched to a gene: 7. Germline assignment: CDR1 GTSNPN and CDR2 SVGIG (reference sequence). This CDR3 has 15 amino acids. The V call is TRBV30, the J call TRBJ1-4; the match to TRBD1 covers 10 bases. The TCR was taken from a female donor with multiple sclerosis, enrolled in a pregnancy study. Sample: peripheral blood, taken in the third trimester of pregnancy. CDR3 region: CAWTDMGQGNEKLFF. Here the CDR3 DNA reads TGTGCCTGGACCGATATGGGACAGGGGAATGAAAAACTGTTTTTT.